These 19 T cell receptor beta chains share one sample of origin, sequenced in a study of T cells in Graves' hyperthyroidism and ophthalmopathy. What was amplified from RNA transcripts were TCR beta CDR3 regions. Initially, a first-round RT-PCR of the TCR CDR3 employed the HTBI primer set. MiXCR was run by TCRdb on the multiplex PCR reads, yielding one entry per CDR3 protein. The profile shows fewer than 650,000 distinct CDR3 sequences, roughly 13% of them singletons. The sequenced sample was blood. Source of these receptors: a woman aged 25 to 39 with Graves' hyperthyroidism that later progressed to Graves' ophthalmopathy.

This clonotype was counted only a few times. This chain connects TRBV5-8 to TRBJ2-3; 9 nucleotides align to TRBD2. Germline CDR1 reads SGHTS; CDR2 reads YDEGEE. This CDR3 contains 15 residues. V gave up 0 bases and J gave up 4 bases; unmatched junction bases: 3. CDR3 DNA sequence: TGTGCCAGCAGCTTGGGCGGGAGGGCCCCAGATACGCAGTATTTT. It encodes CASSLGGRAPDTQYF.

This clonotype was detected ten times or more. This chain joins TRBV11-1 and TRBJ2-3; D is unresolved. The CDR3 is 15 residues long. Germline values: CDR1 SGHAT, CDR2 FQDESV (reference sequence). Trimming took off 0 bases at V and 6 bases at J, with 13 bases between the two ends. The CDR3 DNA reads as TGTGCCAGCAGCTTAGCGCAGGCTCGCAAGGATACGCAGTATTTT. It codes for CASSLAQARKDTQYF.

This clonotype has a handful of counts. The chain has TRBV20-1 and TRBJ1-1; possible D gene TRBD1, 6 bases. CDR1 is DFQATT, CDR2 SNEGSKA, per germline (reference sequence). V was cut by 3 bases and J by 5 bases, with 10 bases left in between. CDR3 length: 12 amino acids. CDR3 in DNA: TGCAGTGCTAGGGAGGGGGGGACTGAAGCTTTCTTT. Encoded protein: CSAREGGTEAFF.

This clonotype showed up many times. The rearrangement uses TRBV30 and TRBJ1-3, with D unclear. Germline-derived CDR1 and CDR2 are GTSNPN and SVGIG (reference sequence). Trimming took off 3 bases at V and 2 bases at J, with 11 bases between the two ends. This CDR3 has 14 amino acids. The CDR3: CAWRGRQPGNTIYF. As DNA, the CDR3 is TGTGCCTGGAGGGGAAGGCAGCCTGGAAACACCATATATTTT. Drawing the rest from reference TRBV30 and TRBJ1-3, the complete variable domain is SQTIHQWPATLVQPVGSPLSLECTVEGTSNPNLYWYRQAAGRGLQLLFYSVGIGQISSEVPQNLSASRPQDRQFILSSKKLLLSDSGFYLCAWRGRQPGNTIYFGEGSWLTVV.

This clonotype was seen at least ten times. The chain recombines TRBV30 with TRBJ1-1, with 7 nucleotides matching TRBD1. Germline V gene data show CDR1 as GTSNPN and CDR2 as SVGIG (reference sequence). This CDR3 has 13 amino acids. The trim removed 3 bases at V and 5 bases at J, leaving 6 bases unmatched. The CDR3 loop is CAWRGAGGTEAFF. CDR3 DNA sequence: TGTGCCTGGAGAGGGGCAGGGGGAACTGAAGCTTTCTTT. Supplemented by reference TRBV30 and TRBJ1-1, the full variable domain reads SQTIHQWPATLVQPVGSPLSLECTVEGTSNPNLYWYRQAAGRGLQLLFYSVGIGQISSEVPQNLSASRPQDRQFILSSKKLLLSDSGFYLCAWRGAGGTEAFFGQGTRLTVV.

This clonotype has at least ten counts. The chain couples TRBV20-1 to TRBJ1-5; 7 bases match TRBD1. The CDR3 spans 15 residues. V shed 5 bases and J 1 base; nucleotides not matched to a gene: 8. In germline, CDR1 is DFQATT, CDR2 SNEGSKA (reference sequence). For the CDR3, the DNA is TGCAGTGCTTCCAGGGGGACAGCCAGCAATCAGCCCCAGCATTTT. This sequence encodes CSASRGTASNQPQHF.

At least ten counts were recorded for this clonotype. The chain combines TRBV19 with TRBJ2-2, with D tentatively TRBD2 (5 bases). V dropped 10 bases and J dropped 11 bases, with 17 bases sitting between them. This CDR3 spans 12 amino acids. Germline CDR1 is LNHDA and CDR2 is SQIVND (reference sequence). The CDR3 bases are TGTGCCATCGCACAACCGGGATCCGAGCTGTTTTTT. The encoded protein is CAIAQPGSELFF. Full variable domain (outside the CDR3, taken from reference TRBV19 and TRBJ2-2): DGGITQSPKYLFRKEGQNVTLSCEQNLNHDAMYWYRQDPGQGLRLIYYSQIVNDFQKGDIAEGYSVSREKKESFPLTVTSAQKNPTAFYLCAIAQPGSELFFGEGSRLTVL.

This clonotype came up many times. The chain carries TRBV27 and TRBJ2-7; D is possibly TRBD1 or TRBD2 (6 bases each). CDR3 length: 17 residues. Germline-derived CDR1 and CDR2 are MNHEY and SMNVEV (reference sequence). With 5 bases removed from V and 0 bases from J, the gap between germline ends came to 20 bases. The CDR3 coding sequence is TGTGCCAGCAGTCCCGGAGGGGGACGGGACTTCTCCTACGAGCAGTACTTC. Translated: CASSPGGGRDFSYEQYF.

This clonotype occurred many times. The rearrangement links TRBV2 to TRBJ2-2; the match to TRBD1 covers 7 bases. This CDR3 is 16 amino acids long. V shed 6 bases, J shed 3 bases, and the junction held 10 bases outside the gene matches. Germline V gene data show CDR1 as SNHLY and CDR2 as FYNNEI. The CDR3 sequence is CASSLLTGLDTGELFF. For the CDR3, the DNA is TGTGCCAGCAGCTTACTGACAGGGTTGGACACCGGGGAGCTGTTTTTT.

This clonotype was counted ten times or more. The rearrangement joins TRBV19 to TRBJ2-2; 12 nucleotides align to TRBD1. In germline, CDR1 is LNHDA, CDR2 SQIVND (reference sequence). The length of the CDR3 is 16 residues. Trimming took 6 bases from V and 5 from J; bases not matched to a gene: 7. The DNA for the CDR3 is TGTGCCAGTAGAGCCGGGACAGGGGGCGAGACCGGGGAGCTGTTTTTT. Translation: CASRAGTGGETGELFF.

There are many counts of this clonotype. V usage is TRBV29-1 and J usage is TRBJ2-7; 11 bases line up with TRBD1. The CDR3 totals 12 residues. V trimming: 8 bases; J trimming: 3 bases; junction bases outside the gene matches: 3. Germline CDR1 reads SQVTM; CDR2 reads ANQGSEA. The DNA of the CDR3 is TGCAGCACTGGGACAGGGGGCTACGAGCAGTACTTC. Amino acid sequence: CSTGTGGYEQYF.

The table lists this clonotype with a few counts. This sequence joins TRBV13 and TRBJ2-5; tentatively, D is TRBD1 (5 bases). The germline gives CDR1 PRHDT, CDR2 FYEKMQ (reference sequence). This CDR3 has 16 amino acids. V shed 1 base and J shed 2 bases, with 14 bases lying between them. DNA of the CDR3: TGTGCCAGCAGCTTAGTTAGGGGCCTGGAGCAAGAGACCCAGTACTTC. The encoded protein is CASSLVRGLEQETQYF. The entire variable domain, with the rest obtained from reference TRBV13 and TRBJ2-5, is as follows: AAGVIQSPRHLIKEKRETATLKCYPIPRHDTVYWYQQGPGQDPQFLISFYEKMQSDKGSIPDRFSAQQFSDYHSELNMSSLELGDSALYFCASSLVRGLEQETQYFGPGTRLLVL.

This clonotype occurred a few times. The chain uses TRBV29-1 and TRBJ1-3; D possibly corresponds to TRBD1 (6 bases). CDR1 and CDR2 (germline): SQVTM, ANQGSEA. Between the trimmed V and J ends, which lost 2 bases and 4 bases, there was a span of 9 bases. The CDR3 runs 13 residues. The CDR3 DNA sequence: TGCAGCGTTGAACTTGGACAGGGAAACACCATATATTTT. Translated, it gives CSVELGQGNTIYF.

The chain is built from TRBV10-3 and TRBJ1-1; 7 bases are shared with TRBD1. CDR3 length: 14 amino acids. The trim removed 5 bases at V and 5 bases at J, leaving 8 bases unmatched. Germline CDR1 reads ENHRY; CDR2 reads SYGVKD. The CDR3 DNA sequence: TGTGCCATCAGTATTGACAGGGAGGTTACTGAAGCTTTCTTT. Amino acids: CAISIDREVTEAFF.

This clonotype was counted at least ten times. The CDR3 reads CASSLALAGVEQFF. The CDR3 DNA sequence: TGTGCCAGCAGTTTAGCGCTAGCGGGAGTTGAGCAGTTCTTC. The chain is built from TRBV12-3 or TRBV12-4 and TRBJ2-1; 10 bases are shared with TRBD2. The CDR3 runs to 14 residues. Losses at the gene ends were 0 bases for V and 9 bases for J; bases not matched to a gene: 2.

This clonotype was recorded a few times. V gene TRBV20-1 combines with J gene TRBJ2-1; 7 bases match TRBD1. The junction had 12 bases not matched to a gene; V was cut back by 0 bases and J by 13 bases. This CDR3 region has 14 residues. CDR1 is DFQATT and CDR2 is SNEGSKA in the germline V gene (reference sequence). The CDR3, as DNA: TGCAGTGCTAGAGATCAGCACAGGGGATTTTCACAGTTCTTC. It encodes CSARDQHRGFSQFF.

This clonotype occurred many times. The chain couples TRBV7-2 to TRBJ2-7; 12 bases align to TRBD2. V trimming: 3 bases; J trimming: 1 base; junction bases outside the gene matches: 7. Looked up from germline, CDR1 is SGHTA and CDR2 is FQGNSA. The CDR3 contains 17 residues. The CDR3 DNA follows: TGTGCCAGCAGCTTCGTGACTAGCGGGGGCATTTCCTACGAGCAGTACTTC. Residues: CASSFVTSGGISYEQYF.

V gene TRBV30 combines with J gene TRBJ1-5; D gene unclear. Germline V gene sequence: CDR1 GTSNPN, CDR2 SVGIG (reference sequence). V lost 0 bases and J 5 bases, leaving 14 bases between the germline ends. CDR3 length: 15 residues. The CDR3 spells CAWSVPFPYDQPQHF. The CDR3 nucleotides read TGTGCCTGGAGTGTACCTTTTCCTTATGATCAGCCCCAGCATTTT.

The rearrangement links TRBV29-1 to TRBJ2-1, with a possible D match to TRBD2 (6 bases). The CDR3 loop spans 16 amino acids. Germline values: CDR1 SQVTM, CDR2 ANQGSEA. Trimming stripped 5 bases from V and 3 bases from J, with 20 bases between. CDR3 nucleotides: TGCAGCGTTCAACTGGGTAGCGGACCCCTCTACAATGAGCAGTTCTTC. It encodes CSVQLGSGPLYNEQFF.